This T cell receptor beta chain was observed in a study of T cells in localized non-small cell lung cancer (dated by TCRdb to about 2020). The study in broad terms: The study analyzed T cell repertoires of around 250 early-stage NSCLC patients, comparing tumors and uninvolved tumor-adjacent lungs. The cohort consisted of approximately 240 treatment-naive NSCLC patients whose localized lung tumors had been resected. A mean age of roughly 64 years was recorded for the NSCLC patients, of whom 120 to 150 were male and 107 were female.

Study-wide findings and limitations: Because the study design was exploratory, TCR variables were selected using unadjusted p-values without false-discovery rate correction. A median of roughly 60 of the top 100 tumor clones were detected in paired uninvolved adjacent lung, and some 29 of these tumor clones were also found among the top 100 clones of the paired uninvolved adjacent lung. Because multi-region tumor sequencing was not performed, intratumor heterogeneity could not be ruled out. The highest T cell clonality was observed in uninvolved tumor-adjacent lung, where clonality exceeded that of tumor, suggesting that antigenic responses were more focused in uninvolved tumor-adjacent lung. Higher blood T cell density associated with longer overall survival, while higher adjacent-lung clonality associated with shorter survival.

At diagnosis, tumor, uninvolved tumor-adjacent lung and peripheral blood were collected and then preserved as a mix of FFPE and fresh-frozen material. For TCR repertoire profiling, the blood samples were analyzed as peripheral blood mononuclear cells. With regard to this clone: This receptor's antigen is unknown. Base qualities are missing; no much larger clone stands one base away.

The immunoSEQ Assay was used to sequence TCR beta CDR3 regions from DNA. The authors processed their data as follows. To compute T cell density, TCR beta template counts were normalized to usable DNA, which was estimated by amplifying housekeeping genes. Richness was estimated with the preseqR package, extrapolating to 400,000 templates for PBMC samples and 120,000 templates for tissue samples. Clonality was taken to be one minus Pielou's evenness. Tissue-enriched TCRs were identified through differential abundance testing performed on productive amino-acid clonotypes, with a minimum total count of 5 and an alpha of 0.1. The Jaccard Index and the Morisita Overlap Index were used to measure how much the repertoires overlapped between compartments. GLIPH grouped TCR beta CDR3s together with public tetramer-defined viral CDR3s, and a viral motif had to include at least three viral sequences and show V-gene enrichment. Here the immuneACCESS table is served through TCRdb, limited to in-frame sequences with V and J called. Missing clones are a known gap in these copies; in checked studies unresolved V genes cover under half, and the rest lacks a known reason. V, J and clone size were drawn from that table, and D and trimming were deduced from the DNA. A total of around 94,000 clones appear in this sample, approximately 88% of them only once. More than 14% of the sample is in the top ten clones.

The CDR3 numbers 13 residues from cysteine through phenylalanine. Only the CDR3 DNA is retained, 39 bases long and in frame from the first base. The germline V gene yields SGHDT for CDR1 and YYEEEE for CDR2. Germline trimming: 4 bases from V, 8 bases from J; junction bases outside gene matches: 7. This clonotype was obtained from a man aged 40 to 70 with stage I squamous cell lung carcinoma. Specimen: peripheral blood, collected before any cancer treatment. In this chain, TRBV5-6 is recombined with TRBJ1-2; 8 nucleotides in the junction match TRBD1. The DNA sequence follows: TGTGCCAGCAGCCCGGACAGGGACGGCGGCTACACCTTC. It codes for CASSPDRDGGYTF.